The clone carrying this T cell receptor (beta chain) has just one count. The data originate from a study of shared clonotypes between healthy human individuals. Libraries were prepared by immunoSEQ multiplex PCR; TCRdb keeps only in-frame clonotypes and omits some of them. This sample has about 770,000 clones, with roughly two thirds found just once. Germline values: CDR1 SGHDN, CDR2 FVKESK. Trimming removed 6 bases at V and 5 bases at J, with 10 bases between. The CDR3 extends over 13 amino acids. The TCR was taken from a woman aged 25 to 45 in good health. The chain links TRBV14 to TRBJ2-2; D not resolved. The sample was memory CD4+ T cells sorted from blood. Subset specified: CD45RA-negative fraction. As DNA, the CDR3 is TGTGCCAGCAGAAAGAGTGGTACCGGGGAGCTGTTTTTT. Translating gives CASRKSGTGELFF.